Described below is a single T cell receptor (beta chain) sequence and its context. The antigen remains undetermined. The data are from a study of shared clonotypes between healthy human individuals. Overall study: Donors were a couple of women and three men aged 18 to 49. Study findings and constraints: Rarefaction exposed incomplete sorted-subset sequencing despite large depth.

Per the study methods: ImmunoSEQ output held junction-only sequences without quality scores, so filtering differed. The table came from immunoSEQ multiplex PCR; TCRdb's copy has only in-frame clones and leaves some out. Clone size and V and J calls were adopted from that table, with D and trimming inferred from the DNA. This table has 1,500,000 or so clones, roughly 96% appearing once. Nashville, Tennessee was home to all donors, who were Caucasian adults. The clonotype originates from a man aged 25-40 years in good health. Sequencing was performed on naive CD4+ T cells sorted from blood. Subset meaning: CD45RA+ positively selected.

The CDR3 region is CASSERKLFF. The CDR3 region has the DNA TGTGCCAGCAGCGAGAGAAAACTGTTTTTT. The chain couples TRBV28 to TRBJ1-4; D is undetermined. Germline V lookup: CDR1 MDHEN, CDR2 SYDVKM. V was shortened by 6 bases and J by 10 bases, with 6 bases between the two germline ends. The CDR3 length is 10 residues. Full variable domain (remainder filled in from reference TRBV28 and TRBJ1-4): DVKVTQSSRYLVKRTGEKVFLECVQDMDHENMFWYRQDPGLGLRLIYFSYDVKMKEKGDIPEGYSVSREKKERFSLILESASTNQTSMYLCASSERKLFFGSGTQLSVL.